This T cell receptor beta chain was sequenced in a study of blood T cell repertoires in COVID-19. Using immunoSEQ multiplex PCR, the repertoire was profiled, and TCRdb retains in-frame clones only, with some absent. Here the sample spans some 300,000 clones, more than 85% being singletons. This CDR3 comprises 14 residues. Trimming removed 2 bases at V and 2 bases at J, with 7 bases between. The V gene's germline CDR1 is GTSNPN and CDR2 SVGIG (reference sequence). V and J are TRBV30 and TRBJ2-6; tentative D call: TRBD1 (6 bases). What was sequenced was PBMCs or T cells enriched from blood (not recorded which). The receptor comes from a woman aged 30 to 39 who had been exposed to COVID-19. In nucleotides, the CDR3 is TGTGCCTGGAGTAAGGGGGCTGGGGCCAACGTCCTGACTTTC. Protein sequence: CAWSKGAGANVLTF.